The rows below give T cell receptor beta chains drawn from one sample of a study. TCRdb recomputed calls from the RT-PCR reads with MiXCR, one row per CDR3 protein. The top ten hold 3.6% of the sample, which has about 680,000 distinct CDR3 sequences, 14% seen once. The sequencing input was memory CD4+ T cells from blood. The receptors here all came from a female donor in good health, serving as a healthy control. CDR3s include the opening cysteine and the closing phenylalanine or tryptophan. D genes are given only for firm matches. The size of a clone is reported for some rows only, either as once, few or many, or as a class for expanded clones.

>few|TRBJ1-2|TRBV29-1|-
TGCAGCGTTTTATCGGGGGCGGGGACGTCCGGCTACACCTTC
CSVLSGAGTSGYTF
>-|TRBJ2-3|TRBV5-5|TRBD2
TGTGCCAGCAGCTTTAGCGGGAGGGCCTCAGATACGCAGTATTTT
CASSFSGRASDTQYF
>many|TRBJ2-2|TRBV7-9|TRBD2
TGTGCCAGCAGCTTATTGCAGCGGGGGAACACCGGGGAGCTGTTTTTT
CASSLLQRGNTGELFF
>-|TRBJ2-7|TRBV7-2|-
TGTGCCAGCAGCTTAGAGAGAAGCGGGCCCCCCTACGAGCAGTACTTC
CASSLERSGPPYEQYF
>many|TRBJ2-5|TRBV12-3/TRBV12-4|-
TGTGCCAGCAGCACATGGGCTGCCGAGACCCAGTACTTC
CASSTWAAETQYF
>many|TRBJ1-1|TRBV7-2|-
TGTGCCAGCAGCCGGGACCTCGCTGAAGCTTTCTTT
CASSRDLAEAFF
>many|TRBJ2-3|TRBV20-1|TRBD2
TGCAGTGCTAGACTAGCGGGAGGGGATACGCAGTATTTT
CSARLAGGDTQYF
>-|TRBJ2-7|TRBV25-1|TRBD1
TGTGCCAGCAGTGAAAGAGGGACAGGTGACGAGCAGTACTTC
CASSERGTGDEQYF
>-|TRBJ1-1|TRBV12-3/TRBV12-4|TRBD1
TGTGCCAGCAGACTGACAGGGTCGAACACTGAAGCTTTCTTT
CASRLTGSNTEAFF
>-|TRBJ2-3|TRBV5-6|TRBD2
TGTGCCAGCAGCTCGGGACTAGCGGGAGCGGTCCCCACAGATACGCAGTATTTT
CASSSGLAGAVPTDTQYF
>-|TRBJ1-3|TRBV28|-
TGTGCCAGCAGTCGACAGTTCTCTGGAAACACCATATATTTT
CASSRQFSGNTIYF
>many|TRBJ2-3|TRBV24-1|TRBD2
TGTGCCACCAGCCCGGGACTAGTTAGCAATACGCAGTATTTT
CATSPGLVSNTQYF
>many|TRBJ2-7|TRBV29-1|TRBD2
TGCAGCGTTGAAACCGGGACTAGCGGGAGTCAGATTGGCAACGAGCAGTACTTC
CSVETGTSGSQIGNEQYF
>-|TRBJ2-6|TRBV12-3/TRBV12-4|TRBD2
TGTGCCAGCAGTTTTTTAGCGGGTCGAGGCTCTGGGGCCAACGTCCTGACTTTC
CASSFLAGRGSGANVLTF
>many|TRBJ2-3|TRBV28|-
TGTGCCAGCAGGGACTCGGCCCGGGCCGATACGCAGTATTTT
CASRDSARADTQYF
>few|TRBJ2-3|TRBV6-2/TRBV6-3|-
TGTGCCAGCAGTTACTCTTCGGGGTCCCACACAGATACGCAGTATTTT
CASSYSSGSHTDTQYF
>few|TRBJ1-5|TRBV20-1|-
TGCAGTGCATGGAGTCCCAGAAATCAGCCCCAGCATTTT
CSAWSPRNQPQHF
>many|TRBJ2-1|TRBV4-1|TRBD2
TGCGCCAGCAGCCAATCGATAAGGACTAGCGGGTACAATGAGCAGTTCTTC
CASSQSIRTSGYNEQFF
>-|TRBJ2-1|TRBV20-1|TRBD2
TGCAGTGCTAGAGATCCAGCTAGCGGGGGAGGGAATGAGCAGTTCTTC
CSARDPASGGGNEQFF
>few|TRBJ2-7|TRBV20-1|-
TGCAGTGCTAACGGGCTGATGAGCTCCTACGAGCAGTACTTC
CSANGLMSSYEQYF
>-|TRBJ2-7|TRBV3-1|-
TGTGCCAGCAGCAGGACACGAAGTGGCTCCTACGAGCAGTACTTC
CASSRTRSGSYEQYF
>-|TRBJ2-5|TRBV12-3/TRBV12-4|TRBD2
TGTGCCAGCAGTCCTACCGGGACTAGCGGGAGTAAACAAGAGACCCAGTACTTC
CASSPTGTSGSKQETQYF
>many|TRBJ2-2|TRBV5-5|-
TGTGCCAGCAGCCCGGAGGGCCAGGTTACTGGCGGGGAGCTGTTTTTT
CASSPEGQVTGGELFF
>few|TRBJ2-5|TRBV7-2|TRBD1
TGTGCCAGCAGCTCGGGACAGAAAGAGACCCAGTACTTC
CASSSGQKETQYF
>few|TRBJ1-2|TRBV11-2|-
TGTGCCAGCAGCTATGGTCGCGGCTATGGCTACACCTTC
CASSYGRGYGYTF
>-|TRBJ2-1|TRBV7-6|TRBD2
TGTGCCAGCAGCCCCCAGCGGGAGCAGCAGTTCTTC
CASSPQREQQFF
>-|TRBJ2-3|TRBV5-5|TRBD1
TGTGCCAGCAGCCTGGACAGTGGGACAGCTACAGATACGCAGTATTTT
CASSLDSGTATDTQYF
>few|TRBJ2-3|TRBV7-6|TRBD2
TGTGCCAGCAGCGGGATAGCGGGGTACCGCACAGATACGCAGTATTTT
CASSGIAGYRTDTQYF
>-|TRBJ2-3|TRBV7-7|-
TGTGCTAGCAGCCCCCTGGGGAAGTTGCAACCTGATACGCAGTATTTT
CASSPLGKLQPDTQYF
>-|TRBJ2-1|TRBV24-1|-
TGTGCCACCAGTGATGCGGGACAGCAATACAATGAGCAGTTCTTC
CATSDAGQQYNEQFF
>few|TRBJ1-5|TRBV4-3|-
TGCGCCAGCAGCCAAGAGTGGAGCAGGGGCAATCAGCCCCAGCATTTT
CASSQEWSRGNQPQHF
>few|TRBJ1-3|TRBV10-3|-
TGTGCCATCAGTGAGTCATGGGGAAACACCATATATTTT
CAISESWGNTIYF
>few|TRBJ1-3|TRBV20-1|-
TGCAGTGCTAGAGATCGGCAGGGAGTCTCTGGAAACACCATATATTTT
CSARDRQGVSGNTIYF
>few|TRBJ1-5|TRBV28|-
TGTGCCTGCACATATAGCAATCAGCCCCAGCATTTT
CACTYSNQPQHF
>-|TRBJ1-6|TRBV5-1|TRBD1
TGCGCCAGCAGCCCCCAGGGACAGGCCTCTGACCTGCCTAATCCCCTCCACTTT
CASSPQGQASDLPNPLHF
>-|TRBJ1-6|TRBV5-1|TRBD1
TGCGCCAGCGCTGGACAGGGGGCGAGTAATTCACCCCTCCACTTT
CASAGQGASNSPLHF
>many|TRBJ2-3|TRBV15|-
TGTGCCACCAGCAGACAAATTCTCACAGATACGCAGTATTTT
CATSRQILTDTQYF
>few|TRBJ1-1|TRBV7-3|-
TGTGCCAGCAGCGGGCGGGCGGTGAACACTGAAGCTTTCTTT
CASSGRAVNTEAFF
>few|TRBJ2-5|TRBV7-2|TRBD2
TGTGCCAGCAGCTGGGCGGGAGTCCGGGAGACCCAGTACTTC
CASSWAGVRETQYF
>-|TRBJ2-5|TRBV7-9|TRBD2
TGTGCCAGCAGCTCCGGCGGGGGACTAGCGGCTCTGGGGACCCAGTACTTC
CASSSGGGLAALGTQYF
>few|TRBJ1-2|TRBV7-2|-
TGTGCCAGCAGCCCTACTCAAGGAGCCGGCTACACCTTC
CASSPTQGAGYTF
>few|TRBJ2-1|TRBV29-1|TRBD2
TGCAGCGTTCCGAATGGGGGACTAGCAAAAAATGAGCAGTTCTTC
CSVPNGGLAKNEQFF
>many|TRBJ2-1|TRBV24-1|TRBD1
TGTGCCACCAGTGATTTGACGGGACAGAAAAATGAGCAGTTCTTC
CATSDLTGQKNEQFF
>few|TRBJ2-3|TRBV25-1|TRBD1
TGTGCCAGCAGCGACTCAACAGGGGCGAGTGCAAATACGCAGTATTTT
CASSDSTGASANTQYF
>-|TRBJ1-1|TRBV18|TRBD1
TGTGCCAGTGCCGGGACAGGGGGCTCTGGGAGCGCTGAAGCTTTCTTT
CASAGTGGSGSAEAFF
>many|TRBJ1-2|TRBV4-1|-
TGCGCCAGCAGCCAAGCGGGGAGAGACAACTATGGCTACACCTTC
CASSQAGRDNYGYTF
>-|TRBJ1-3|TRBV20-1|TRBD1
TGCAGTGCTAGAGTTAAGCTGGGCGACAGGGCCAATGGAAACACCATATATTTT
CSARVKLGDRANGNTIYF
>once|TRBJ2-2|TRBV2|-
TGTGCCAGCAGCAGGGGTTGGAACACCGGGGAGCTGTTTTTT
CASSRGWNTGELFF
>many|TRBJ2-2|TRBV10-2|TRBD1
TGCGCCAGCAGCGGACAGGGCTCTTACACCGGGGAGCTGTTTTTT
CASSGQGSYTGELFF
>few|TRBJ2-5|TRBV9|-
TGTGCCAGCAGCGTAAATGTGGGAGGAGAGACCCAGTACTTC
CASSVNVGGETQYF
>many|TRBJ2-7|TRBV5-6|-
TGTGCCAGCAGCTTTACCCCCGGGGGCACCTACGAGCAGTACTTC
CASSFTPGGTYEQYF
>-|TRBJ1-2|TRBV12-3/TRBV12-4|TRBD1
TGTGCCAGCAGTTTAGGTCCGGGACAGGGGGACGGCTACACCTTC
CASSLGPGQGDGYTF